This T cell receptor (beta chain) originates from a study of cytomegalovirus exposure and HLA in healthy donors. General observations from the study: For most subjects, TCR beta sequences were reported to predict HLA-A and HLA-B alleles with accuracy. Rare TCR sequences dominated, though some public TCRs recurred in many donors.

This clone showed up just once. Its antigen is unknown. 60 Vbeta and 13 Jbeta primers were used in PCR. TCRdb's copy holds only in-frame clones and misses some; the assay was immunoSEQ multiplex PCR. The sample gives some 200,000 clones, around four fifths of which show up once; about 3.4% is in the top ten. As for the donors, each was a healthy bone marrow donor. Germline assignment: CDR1 KGHSH and CDR2 LQKENI. The CDR3 consists of 13 residues. Trimming took off 2 bases at V and 6 bases at J, with 10 bases between the two ends. The sample taken for sequencing was PBMCs. This sequence was found in a female donor in good health and CMV-seronegative. V gene TRBV18 combines with J gene TRBJ1-2; perhaps TRBD1 as D (5 bases). This CDR3 is CASSPGQVDGYTF. The CDR3 DNA reads TGTGCCAGCTCACCAGGACAAGTAGATGGCTACACCTTC.